The 20 T cell receptor beta chains below all came from one sample that was sequenced in a study of immune cell composition in non-small cell lung cancer. Normal lung was taken at the farthest possible site, at least 3 cm from tumour. Here immunoSEQ multiplex PCR was the method, and the copy in TCRdb shows in-frame clones only, minus some. Altogether about 2,900 clones are present, around three quarters being singletons, with the ten largest covering around a sixth. Sequencing used non-adjacent lung tissue. The receptors here all came from a human donor with non-small cell lung cancer.

The chain is built from TRBV7-3 and TRBJ2-1; D is ambiguous. The CDR3 runs 12 residues. Germline assignment: CDR1 SGHTA and CDR2 FQGTGA. Trimming removed 0 bases at V and 10 bases at J, with 7 bases between. CDR3 sequence (DNA): TGTGCCAGCAGCTTAACCGCGCGGGAGCAGTTCTTC. This sequence encodes CASSLTAREQFF.

The chain uses TRBV11-1 and TRBJ2-5, with 7 bases fitting TRBD2. V lost 2 bases and J lost 5; bases outside the gene matches: 2. Germline-derived CDR1 and CDR2 are SGHAT and FQDESV (reference sequence). The CDR3 totals 13 residues. DNA of the CDR3: TGTGCCAGCAGCTTATGGGGGGGGGAGACCCAGTACTTC. As protein: CASSLWGGETQYF.

This chain uses TRBV28 with TRBJ1-2; 7 bases line up with TRBD1. The CDR3 contains 17 residues. The germline V gene has CDR1 MDHEN and CDR2 SYDVKM. With V trimmed by 4 bases and J by 0 bases, 11 bases remained unmatched. This CDR3 is CASSSLPRGRANYGYTF. The CDR3, as DNA: TGTGCCAGCAGTTCCCTTCCAAGGGGGCGGGCTAACTATGGCTACACCTTC.

The chain employs TRBV11-2 and TRBJ2-1, with TRBD2 identical over 7 bases. Germline loops: CDR1 SGHAT, CDR2 FQNNGV. There are 18 residues in the CDR3. The junction had 26 bases not matched to a gene; V was cut back by 8 bases and J by 10 bases. The CDR3 DNA is TGTGCCAGCGGCGTTTTTCCCCCCGTTAAAGTGGGAGGGCCCGAGCAGTTCTTC. It is translated as CASGVFPPVKVGGPEQFF.

V is TRBV5-5 and J is TRBJ2-7; D gene ambiguous. The V and J ends lost 0 bases and 1 base respectively, with 5 bases between them. Germline CDR1 SGHKS, CDR2 YYEKEE (reference sequence). CDR3 length equals 13 residues. The CDR3 DNA is TGTGCCAGCAGCTTGGCAGTTTCCTACGAGCAGTACTTC. Translated: CASSLAVSYEQYF.

This clone appeared a few times. The chain carries TRBV5-1 and TRBJ2-3, with TRBD1 matching over 7 bases. Germline CDR1 reads SGHRS; CDR2 reads YFSETQ. This CDR3 is built from 14 residues. V was pared by 1 base and J by 4 bases, with 3 bases of the junction left unmatched. CDR3 residues: CASSLLQGADTQYF. The CDR3 nucleotides read TGCGCCAGCAGCTTGCTCCAGGGGGCAGATACGCAGTATTTT.

The genes are TRBV29-1 and TRBJ2-1, with TRBD2 matching 7 bases. Germline V CDR1 and CDR2: SQVTM, ANQGSEA. The CDR3 length is 21 residues. Trimming took 4 bases from V and 6 from J; bases not matched to a gene: 30. Written as DNA, the CDR3 is TGCAGCGTTGTTCAACCATTATCCGCCGGGTTCGGGGGAGGGAACGGCAATGAGCAGTTCTTC. It yields the protein CSVVQPLSAGFGGGNGNEQFF.

The V call is TRBV9, the J call TRBJ1-5; 7 bases fit TRBD1. CDR1 SGDLS and CDR2 YYNGEE come from the germline V gene. The CDR3 contains 14 residues. J was trimmed by 4 bases and V by 4 bases; bases with no gene match: 5. The CDR3 loop reads CASSLTGQNQPQHF. CDR3 sequence (DNA): TGTGCCAGCAGCCTTACGGGACAGAATCAGCCCCAGCATTTT.

The rearrangement joins TRBV12-2 to TRBJ2-2; the listed D gene, TRBD1, was not tested against the DNA. TRBV12-2 is an annotated pseudogene. The CDR3 loop spans 16 amino acids. This CDR3 is CASRIRDTSNTGELFF. CDR3 DNA: TGTGCAAGTCGCATCCGGGACACTTCGAACACCGGGGAGCTGTTTTTT.

V and J are TRBV6-5 and TRBJ1-5; the D gene is possibly TRBD1 (6 bases). Trimming left V 4 bases short and J 2 bases short, with 15 bases between. Germline V gene data show CDR1 as MNHEY and CDR2 as SVGAGI. This CDR3 region has 16 residues. CDR3 in DNA: TGTGCCAGCAGTTCATTACAGGGATACGGCAATCAGCCCCAGCATTTT. Translation: CASSSLQGYGNQPQHF.

The rearrangement links TRBV27 to TRBJ2-7, with D tentatively TRBD2 (7 bases). Looked up from germline, CDR1 is MNHEY and CDR2 is SMNVEV (reference sequence). The CDR3 is 11 amino acids. Trimming cost V 6 bases and J 7 bases, with 10 bases left between them. CDR3 residues: CASRGGGEQYF. The CDR3 nucleotides are TGTGCCAGCAGGGGAGGGGGTGAGCAGTACTTC.

This clone has just a few counts. V usage is TRBV28 and J usage is TRBJ2-7; 7 positions agree with TRBD1. The CDR3 is 13 amino acids. Trimming at V came to 3 bases and at J to 2 bases, leaving 1 base not matched to a gene. Germline CDR1 is MDHEN and CDR2 is SYDVKM. CDR3 bases: TGTGCCAGCAGTTTTCAGGGGGCCTACGAGCAGTACTTC. It yields the protein CASSFQGAYEQYF.

The rearrangement joins TRBV10-3 to TRBJ2-5; 16 positions match TRBD2. The CDR3 runs to 15 residues. V dropped 6 bases and J dropped 5; count of bases not matched to a gene: 3. Germline V gene sequence: CDR1 ENHRY, CDR2 SYGVKD. The CDR3 region has the DNA TGTGCCATCAGCCGGGGACTAGCGGGAGGGGAGACCCAGTACTTC. Encoded protein: CAISRGLAGGETQYF.

This chain uses TRBV4-1 with TRBJ1-6, with TRBD1 as a possible D gene (6 bases). V lost 0 bases to trimming and J lost 7 bases, with 7 bases between them. The germline gives CDR1 MGHRA, CDR2 YSYEKL. The CDR3 sequence is 14 residues long. The CDR3, as DNA: TGCGCCAGCAGCCAAGACAGGGGAAATTCACCCCTCCACTTT. It yields the protein CASSQDRGNSPLHF.

V is TRBV6-4 and J is TRBJ1-2; D ambiguous. V dropped 4 bases and J dropped 4 bases, with 10 bases sitting between them. Looked up from germline, CDR1 is MRHNA and CDR2 is SNTAGT. This CDR3 spans 13 amino acids. CDR3 in amino acids: CASSGAVGYGYTF. The CDR3 bases are TGTGCCAGCAGTGGGGCAGTGGGCTATGGCTACACCTTC.

On this clone itself: Germline and junction disagree at one end, which may indicate a read error. For the CDR3, the DNA is TGTGCCAGCAGGGAAGGACTAGCGGGGGAGGCAGATACGCAGTATTTT. Encoded protein: CASREGLAGEADTQYF. V usage is TRBV2 and J usage is TRBJ2-3; TRBD2 aligns across 13 bases. The CDR3 is 16 residues long. Germline lookup yields CDR1 SNHLY and CDR2 FYNNEI.

This chain joins TRBV15 and TRBJ2-1; D remains ambiguous. The CDR3 totals 15 residues. Germline V CDR1 and CDR2: LNHNV, YYDKDF (reference sequence). V shed 5 bases and J shed 10 bases, with 21 bases lying between them. The CDR3 spells CATSPRSGSETEQFF. As DNA, the CDR3 is TGTGCCACCAGCCCCCGTTCCGGGTCTGAGACGGAGCAGTTCTTC.

This chain joins TRBV18 and TRBJ1-2; 7 nucleotides line up with TRBD1. Losses at the gene ends were 6 bases for V and 2 bases for J; bases not matched to a gene: 6. This CDR3 comprises 14 residues. The germline V gene encodes CDR1 KGHSH and CDR2 LQKENI. As DNA, the CDR3 is TGTGCCAGCTCTCCTACAGGGGAAAACTATGGCTACACCTTC. Translated: CASSPTGENYGYTF. Full variable domain (missing parts from reference TRBV18 and TRBJ1-2): NAGVMQNPRHLVRRRGQEARLRCSPMKGHSHVYWYRQLPEEGLKFMVYLQKENIIDESGMPKERFSAEFPKEGPSILRIQQVVRGDSAAYFCASSPTGENYGYTFGSGTRLTVV.

The J gene is TRBJ2-2, the V gene TRBV19; no clear D. The ends were cut back, 5 bases at V and 2 bases at J, with 3 bases in the middle. The CDR3 is 12 residues long. From germline, CDR1 is LNHDA and CDR2 SQIVND (reference sequence). The CDR3 protein is CASSLNTGELFF. CDR3 DNA: TGTGCCAGTAGTTTAAACACCGGGGAGCTGTTTTTT.

This sequence joins TRBV5-6 and TRBJ2-7; TRBD2 matches at 7 bases. Germline CDR1 and CDR2: SGHDT and YYEEEE. CDR3 length: 15 residues. V dropped 0 bases and J dropped 2; count of bases not matched to a gene: 5. Here the CDR3 DNA reads TGTGCCAGCAGCTTGGGGGGCGGGAGTCCCTACGAGCAGTACTTC. Protein: CASSLGGGSPYEQYF.